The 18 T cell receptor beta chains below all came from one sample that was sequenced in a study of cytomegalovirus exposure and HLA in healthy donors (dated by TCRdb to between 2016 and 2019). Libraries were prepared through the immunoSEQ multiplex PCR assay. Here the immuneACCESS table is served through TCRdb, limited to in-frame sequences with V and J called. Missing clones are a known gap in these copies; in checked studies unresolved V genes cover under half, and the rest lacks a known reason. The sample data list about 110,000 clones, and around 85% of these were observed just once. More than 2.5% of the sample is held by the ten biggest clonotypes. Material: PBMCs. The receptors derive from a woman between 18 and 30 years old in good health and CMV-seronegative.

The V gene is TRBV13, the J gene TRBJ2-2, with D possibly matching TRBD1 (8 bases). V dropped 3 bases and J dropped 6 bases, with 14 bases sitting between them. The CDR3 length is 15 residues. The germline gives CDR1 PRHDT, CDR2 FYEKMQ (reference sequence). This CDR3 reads CASSLGGTGPGELFF. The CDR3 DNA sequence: TGTGCCAGCAGCTTGGGAGGGACAGGTCCCGGGGAGCTGTTTTTT.

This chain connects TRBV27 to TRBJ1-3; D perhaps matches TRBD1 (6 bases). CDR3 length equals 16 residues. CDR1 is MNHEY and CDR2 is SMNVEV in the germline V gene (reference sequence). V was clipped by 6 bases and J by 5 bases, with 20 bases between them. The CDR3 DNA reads TGTGCCAGCAGCCCTAAAGGGGGTTCGGGGAGAAACACCATATATTTT. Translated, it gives CASSPKGGSGRNTIYF.

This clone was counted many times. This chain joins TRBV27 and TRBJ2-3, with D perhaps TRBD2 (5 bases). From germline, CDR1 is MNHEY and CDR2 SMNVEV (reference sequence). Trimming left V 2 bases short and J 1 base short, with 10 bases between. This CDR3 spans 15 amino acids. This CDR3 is CASSLSWGGTDTQYF. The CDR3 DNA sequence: TGTGCCAGCAGTTTAAGTTGGGGAGGCACAGATACGCAGTATTTT.

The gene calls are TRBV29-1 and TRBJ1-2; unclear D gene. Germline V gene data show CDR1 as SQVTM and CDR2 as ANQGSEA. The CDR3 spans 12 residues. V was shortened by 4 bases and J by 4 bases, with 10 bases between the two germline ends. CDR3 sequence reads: CSVVFPRYGYTF. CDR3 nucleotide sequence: TGCAGCGTTGTATTCCCGCGCTATGGCTACACCTTC.

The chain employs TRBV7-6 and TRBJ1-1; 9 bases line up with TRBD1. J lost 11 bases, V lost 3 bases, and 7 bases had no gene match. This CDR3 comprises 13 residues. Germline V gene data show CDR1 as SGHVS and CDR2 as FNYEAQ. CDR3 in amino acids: CASSFETGGVAFF. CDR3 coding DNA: TGTGCCAGCAGCTTTGAGACAGGGGGTGTGGCTTTCTTT.

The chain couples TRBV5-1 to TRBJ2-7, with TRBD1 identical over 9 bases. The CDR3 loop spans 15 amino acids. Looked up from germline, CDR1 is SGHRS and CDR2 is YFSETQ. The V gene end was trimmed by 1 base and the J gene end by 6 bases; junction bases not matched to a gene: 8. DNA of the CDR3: TGCGCCAGCAGCTTGTGGGGGACAGGGACAGGCGAGCAGTACTTC. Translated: CASSLWGTGTGEQYF.

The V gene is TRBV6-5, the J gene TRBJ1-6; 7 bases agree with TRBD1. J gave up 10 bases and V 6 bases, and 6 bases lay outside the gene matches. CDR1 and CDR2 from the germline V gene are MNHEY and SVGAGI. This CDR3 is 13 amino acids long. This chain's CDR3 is CASRQGGGSPLHF. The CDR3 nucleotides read TGTGCCAGCAGGCAAGGGGGCGGATCACCCCTCCACTTT.

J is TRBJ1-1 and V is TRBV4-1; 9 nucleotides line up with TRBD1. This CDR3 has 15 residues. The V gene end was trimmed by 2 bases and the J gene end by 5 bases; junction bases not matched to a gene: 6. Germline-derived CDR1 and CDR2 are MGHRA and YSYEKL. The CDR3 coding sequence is TGCGCCAGCAGCCAAACTACAGGGGGCTGGACTGAAGCTTTCTTT. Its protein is CASSQTTGGWTEAFF.

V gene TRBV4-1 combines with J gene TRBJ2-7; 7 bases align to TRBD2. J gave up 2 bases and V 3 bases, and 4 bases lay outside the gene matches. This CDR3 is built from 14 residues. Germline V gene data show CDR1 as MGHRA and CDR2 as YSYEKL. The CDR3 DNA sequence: TGCGCCAGCAGCCATTCAGCGGGGACCTACGAGCAGTACTTC. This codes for CASSHSAGTYEQYF.

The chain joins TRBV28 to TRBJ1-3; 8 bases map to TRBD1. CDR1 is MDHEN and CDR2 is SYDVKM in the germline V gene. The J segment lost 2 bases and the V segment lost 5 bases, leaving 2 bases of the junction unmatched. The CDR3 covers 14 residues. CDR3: CASSQGAPGNTIYF. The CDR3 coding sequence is TGTGCCAGCAGTCAGGGGGCGCCTGGAAACACCATATATTTT.

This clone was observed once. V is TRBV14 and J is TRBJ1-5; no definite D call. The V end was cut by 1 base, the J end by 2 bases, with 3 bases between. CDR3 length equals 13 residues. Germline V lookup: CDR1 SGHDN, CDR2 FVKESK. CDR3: CASSQGGNQPQHF. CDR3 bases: TGTGCCAGCAGCCAAGGAGGCAATCAGCCCCAGCATTTT.

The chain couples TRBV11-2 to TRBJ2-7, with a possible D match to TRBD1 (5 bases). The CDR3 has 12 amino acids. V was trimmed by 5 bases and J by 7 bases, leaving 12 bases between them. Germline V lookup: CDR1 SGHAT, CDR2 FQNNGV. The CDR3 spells CASSLGPREQYF. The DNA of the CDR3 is TGTGCCAGCAGCCTGGGGCCGCGGGAGCAGTACTTC.

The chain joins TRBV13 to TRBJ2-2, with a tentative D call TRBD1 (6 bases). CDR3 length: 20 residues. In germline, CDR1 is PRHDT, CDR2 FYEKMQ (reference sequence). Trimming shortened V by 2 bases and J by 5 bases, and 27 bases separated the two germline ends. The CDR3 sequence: CASSLSLLGWRQVSTGELFF. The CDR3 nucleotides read TGTGCCAGCAGCTTATCTCTCCTAGGTTGGAGACAGGTTTCAACCGGGGAGCTGTTTTTT. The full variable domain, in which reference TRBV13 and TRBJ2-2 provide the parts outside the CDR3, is AAGVIQSPRHLIKEKRETATLKCYPIPRHDTVYWYQQGPGQDPQFLISFYEKMQSDKGSIPDRFSAQQFSDYHSELNMSSLELGDSALYFCASSLSLLGWRQVSTGELFFGEGSRLTVL.

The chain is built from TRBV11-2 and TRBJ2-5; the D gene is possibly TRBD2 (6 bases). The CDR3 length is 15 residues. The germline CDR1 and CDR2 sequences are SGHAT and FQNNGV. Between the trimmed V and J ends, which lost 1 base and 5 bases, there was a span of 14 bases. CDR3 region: CASSLVGARGETQYF. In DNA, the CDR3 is TGTGCCAGCAGCTTAGTAGGGGCTCGGGGGGAGACCCAGTACTTC. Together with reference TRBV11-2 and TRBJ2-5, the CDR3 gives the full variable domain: EAGVAQSPRYKIIEKRQSVAFWCNPISGHATLYWYQQILGQGPKLLIQFQNNGVVDDSQLPKDRFSAERLKGVDSTLKIQPAKLEDSAVYLCASSLVGARGETQYFGPGTRLLVL.

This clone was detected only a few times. Here the CDR3 reads CASSSHTGLNQPQHF. As DNA, the CDR3 is TGTGCCAGCAGCTCTCATACAGGGCTTAATCAGCCCCAGCATTTT. V and J are TRBV27 and TRBJ1-5; a possible D gene is TRBD1 (6 bases). Germline lookup yields CDR1 MNHEY and CDR2 SMNVEV (reference sequence). There are 15 residues in the CDR3. Trimming cost V 6 bases and J 4 bases, with 16 bases left between them.

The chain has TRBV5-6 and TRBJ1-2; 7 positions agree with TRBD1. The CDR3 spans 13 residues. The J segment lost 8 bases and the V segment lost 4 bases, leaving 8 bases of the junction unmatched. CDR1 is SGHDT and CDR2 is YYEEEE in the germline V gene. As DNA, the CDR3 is TGTGCCAGCAGCCTCCCGGGACAGCGGGGCTACACCTTC. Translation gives CASSLPGQRGYTF.

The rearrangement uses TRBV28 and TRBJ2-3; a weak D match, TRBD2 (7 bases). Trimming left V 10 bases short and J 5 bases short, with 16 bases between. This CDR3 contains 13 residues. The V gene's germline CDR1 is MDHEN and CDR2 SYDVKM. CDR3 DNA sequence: TGTGCCACTCTCGGGGGGCCGAAAGATACGCAGTATTTT. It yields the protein CATLGGPKDTQYF.

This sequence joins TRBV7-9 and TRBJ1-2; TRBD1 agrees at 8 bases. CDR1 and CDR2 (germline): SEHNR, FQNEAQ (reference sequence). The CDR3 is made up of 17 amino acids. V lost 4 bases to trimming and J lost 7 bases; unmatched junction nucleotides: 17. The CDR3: CASSSNVGRRGPAGYTF. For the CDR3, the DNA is TGTGCCAGCAGCTCAAACGTGGGGCGCAGGGGGCCGGCTGGCTACACCTTC.